Each of the 23 T cell receptor beta chains below was sequenced from the same sample in a study of blood T cells in healthy people across ages. Primed by a sample-barcoded 5' primer and a J-beta primer mix, a second PCR proceeded for roughly 7 to 11 cycles. TCRdb re-derived calls from the 5' RACE reads in MiXCR, one entry per CDR3 protein. The repertoire holds some 640,000 distinct CDR3 sequences, about 28% seen once, with around a sixth in the top ten. The material sequenced was blood. The source is a woman older than 75 in good health.

The sample holds many counts of this clonotype. The V and J genes are TRBV6-5 and TRBJ2-4; TRBD1 matches 7 bases. Unmatched junction bases numbered 2, after V lost 6 bases and J lost 3 bases. Germline lookup yields CDR1 MNHEY and CDR2 SVGAGI. The CDR3 is 13 amino acids. The CDR3 is CASRRDSKNIQYF. The CDR3 DNA sequence: TGTGCCAGCAGGAGGGACAGCAAAAACATTCAGTACTTC.

The rearrangement uses TRBV19 and TRBJ2-5; maybe TRBD1 (5 bases). Trimming took 4 bases from V and 5 from J, leaving 14 bases between them. Germline CDR1 LNHDA, CDR2 SQIVND (reference sequence). This CDR3 has 14 residues. The chain's CDR3 is CASSKIGEGETQYF. The CDR3 bases are TGTGCCAGTAGTAAAATAGGGGAAGGGGAGACCCAGTACTTC.

This clonotype was detected ten times or more. The CDR3 here is CASRSGGGGATETQYF. In DNA form, the CDR3 reads TGTGCCAGCAGGAGTGGCGGCGGGGGGGCCACAGAGACCCAGTACTTC. The chain recombines TRBV2 with TRBJ2-5, with 9 bases lining up with TRBD2. CDR3 length equals 16 residues. V trimming: 6 bases; J trimming: 4 bases; junction bases outside the gene matches: 12. Germline-derived CDR1 and CDR2 are SNHLY and FYNNEI.

On this clonotype itself: This sequence may be a read error, since a much larger clone differs from it by one base. The chain couples TRBV27 to TRBJ1-6; D ambiguous. This CDR3 spans 14 amino acids. CDR1 is MNHEY, CDR2 SMNVEV, per germline (reference sequence). The CDR3 is CASSLTLRASPPHF. For the CDR3, the DNA is TGTGCCAGCAGTTTAACTCTAAGGGCTTCACCCCCCCACTTT.

Sample share makes this clonotype medium-sized. V gene TRBV20-1 combines with J gene TRBJ2-5; unclear D gene. Per the germline V gene, CDR1 is DFQATT and CDR2 is SNEGSKA (reference sequence). This CDR3 spans 12 amino acids. V lost 3 bases and J 5 bases, leaving 10 bases between the germline ends. For the CDR3, the DNA is TGCAGTGCTAGGCCCCCCCGGGAGACCCAGTACTTC. Translated: CSARPPRETQYF.

This clonotype was detected ten times or more. The chain links TRBV6-5 to TRBJ2-3, with 8 positions matching TRBD1. The CDR3 runs to 14 residues. Germline assignment: CDR1 MNHEY and CDR2 SVGAGI. The junction had 5 bases not matched to a gene; V was cut back by 8 bases and J by 1 base. The chain's CDR3 is CASGRGQGTDTQYF. CDR3 sequence (DNA): TGTGCCAGCGGACGGGGACAGGGCACAGATACGCAGTATTTT.

Details on this clonotype: A much larger clone lies a single base off, so this may be a read error. The J gene is TRBJ2-7, the V gene TRBV28; 10 bases are a match to TRBD1. Trimming at V came to 6 bases and at J to 8 bases, leaving 10 bases not matched to a gene. The CDR3 extends over 14 amino acids. The germline V gene has CDR1 MDHEN and CDR2 SYDVKM. The CDR3 loop reads CASRQRTGGYKQYF. In nucleotides, the CDR3 is TGTGCCAGCAGACAAAGGACAGGGGGTTACAAGCAGTACTTC.

At least ten counts were recorded for this clonotype. V usage is TRBV7-3 and J usage is TRBJ1-2; D is possibly TRBD1 (6 bases). The length of the CDR3 is 13 residues. Looked up from germline, CDR1 is SGHTA and CDR2 is FQGTGA. The V gene lost 5 bases and the J gene lost 4 bases, with 11 bases spanning the gap. CDR3 sequence: CASSGTGFYGYTF. Here the CDR3 DNA reads TGTGCCAGCAGCGGTACAGGGTTCTATGGCTACACCTTC.

The sample holds many counts of this clonotype. The chain recombines TRBV3-1 with TRBJ2-1; weak D call: TRBD1 (6 bases). Germline V gene data show CDR1 as LGHDT and CDR2 as YNNKEL (reference sequence). This CDR3 contains 13 residues. V was clipped by 3 bases and J by 9 bases, with 12 bases between them. DNA of the CDR3: TGTGCCAGCAGCCAGGGGTTAGGGGGTGAGCAGTTCTTC. Its protein is CASSQGLGGEQFF.

This chain links TRBV12-3 or TRBV12-4 with TRBJ2-6; 11 bases line up with TRBD1. The CDR3 loop spans 16 amino acids. The ends lost 6 bases at V and 9 bases at J; junction bases unmatched: 10. Here the CDR3 DNA reads TGTGCCAGCAGAACCGGGACAGGGGGTCGGGACAACGTCCTGACTTTC. It specifies CASRTGTGGRDNVLTF.

The chain couples TRBV6-5 to TRBJ2-2; no reliable D call. V was shortened by 2 bases and J by 6 bases, with 16 bases between the two germline ends. The V gene's germline CDR1 is MNHEY and CDR2 SVGAGI. This CDR3 has 16 residues. CDR3 sequence reads: CASSYVPIGGAGELFF. As DNA, the CDR3 is TGTGCCAGCAGTTACGTTCCGATCGGCGGTGCCGGGGAGCTGTTTTTT.

This clonotype was counted between two and nine times. V and J are TRBV28 and TRBJ1-2; 10 nucleotides align to TRBD1. The length of the CDR3 is 15 residues. J lost 6 bases, V lost 6 bases, and 10 bases had no gene match. The germline V gene encodes CDR1 MDHEN and CDR2 SYDVKM. CDR3 sequence (DNA): TGTGCCAGCAGAGGGACAGGGGATTTTCGGGATGGCTACACCTTC. Residues: CASRGTGDFRDGYTF.

V is TRBV9 and J is TRBJ2-3; 11 bases line up with TRBD2. Germline V lookup: CDR1 SGDLS, CDR2 YYNGEE. With V trimmed by 5 bases and J by 6 bases, 14 bases remained unmatched. The CDR3 is made up of 17 amino acids. The chain's CDR3 is CASSTAVSGGAGDTQYF. In DNA, the CDR3 is TGTGCCAGCAGTACGGCTGTTAGCGGGGGGGCAGGCGATACGCAGTATTTT.

The chain combines TRBV29-1 with TRBJ1-2, with 8 bases lining up with TRBD1. The CDR3 length is 12 residues. Germline loops: CDR1 SQVTM, CDR2 ANQGSEA. The trim removed 6 bases at V and 6 bases at J, leaving 6 bases unmatched. The CDR3 sequence is CSVRTGRNGYTF. CDR3 nucleotide sequence: TGCAGCGTGCGGACAGGGAGGAATGGCTACACCTTC.

This clonotype showed up many times. A much larger clone is a single base away; this may be a read error. The V gene is TRBV2, the J gene TRBJ2-5, with 7 bases lining up with TRBD1. Germline CDR1 is SNHLY and CDR2 is FYNNEI. Trimming cost V 7 bases and J 11 bases; bases outside gene matches: 19. The CDR3 has 15 residues. The CDR3 region is CASTLNRGVGNEQYF. In DNA, the CDR3 is TGTGCCAGCACCCTGAACAGGGGTGTGGGCAATGAGCAGTACTTC.

On this clonotype itself: This may be a read error, as it is one base from a much larger clone. The chain recombines TRBV10-3 with TRBJ1-1; D not certain. The germline CDR1 and CDR2 sequences are ENHRY and SYGVKD. This CDR3 is built from 13 residues. With 6 bases removed from V and 3 bases from J, the gap between germline ends came to 11 bases. The CDR3 region is CAIRIGGDTEAFF. CDR3 coding DNA: TGTGCCATCAGAATTGGCGGGGACACTGAAGCTTTCTTT.

This clonotype was seen a few times. A read error may be the cause here, since a much bigger clone is one base away. The J gene is TRBJ2-1, the V gene TRBV6-5; 8 bases align to TRBD2. This CDR3 is built from 13 residues. Germline CDR1 MNHEY, CDR2 SVGAGI. V shed 9 bases and J 12 bases; nucleotides not matched to a gene: 13. CDR3 in amino acids: CASSYRRGGAQFF. The CDR3 DNA reads as TGTGCCAGTTCCTACCGCCGGGGGGGCGCGCAGTTCTTC.

In its sample, this clonotype was seen many times. The chain carries TRBV14 and TRBJ2-7; no reliable D call. This CDR3 comprises 12 residues. Trimming removed 2 bases at V and 4 bases at J, with 6 bases between. Germline V lookup: CDR1 SGHDN, CDR2 FVKESK. The DNA for the CDR3 is TGTGCCAGCAGCCAATTATTTTACGAGCAGTACTTC. Residues: CASSQLFYEQYF.

This clonotype turned up a few times. The rearrangement links TRBV5-1 to TRBJ1-1; 7 bases are a match to TRBD1. This CDR3 has 16 residues. J was trimmed by 0 bases and V by 4 bases; bases with no gene match: 9. Germline values: CDR1 SGHRS, CDR2 YFSETQ. CDR3: CASSPRSRGMNTEAFF. In DNA, the CDR3 is TGCGCCAGCAGCCCTCGATCCAGGGGGATGAACACTGAAGCTTTCTTT.

The V call is TRBV7-9, the J call TRBJ2-3; 11 nucleotides match TRBD2. J lost 3 bases, V lost 4 bases, and 6 bases had no gene match. CDR3 length: 16 residues. Looked up from germline, CDR1 is SEHNR and CDR2 is FQNEAQ (reference sequence). The CDR3 sequence: CASSYRTSGLTDTQYF. The CDR3 DNA is TGTGCCAGCAGCTACCGGACTAGCGGGCTGACAGATACGCAGTATTTT. The full variable domain, in which reference TRBV7-9 and TRBJ2-3 provide the parts outside the CDR3, is DTGVSQNPRHKITKRGQNVTFRCDPISEHNRLYWYRQTLGQGPEFLTYFQNEAQLEKSRLLSDRFSAERPKGSFSTLEIQRTEQGDSAMYLCASSYRTSGLTDTQYFGPGTRLTVL.

The sample holds a few counts of this clonotype. This may come from a read error, since a much larger clone is one base off. The chain carries TRBV20-1 and TRBJ1-2; D may be TRBD1 (6 bases). Per the germline V gene, CDR1 is DFQATT and CDR2 is SNEGSKA (reference sequence). This CDR3 spans 15 amino acids. Trimming removed 6 bases at V and 4 bases at J, with 21 bases between. Written as DNA, the CDR3 is TGCAGTGCGACGTCTGCAGGGGCTGGGGGCTATGGCTACACCTTC. Encoded protein: CSATSAGAGGYGYTF.

This clonotype was detected ten times or more. The chain joins TRBV28 to TRBJ2-7, with 12 bases identical to TRBD1. The CDR3 runs 17 residues. Germline lookup yields CDR1 MDHEN and CDR2 SYDVKM. V lost 2 bases, J lost 3 bases, and 8 bases stayed unmatched. For the CDR3, the DNA is TGTGCCAGCAGTTTACAACCGGGACAGGGGGCAAACTACGAGCAGTACTTC. This translates into CASSLQPGQGANYEQYF. The full variable domain, its missing parts supplied by reference TRBV28 and TRBJ2-7, is DVKVTQSSRYLVKRTGEKVFLECVQDMDHENMFWYRQDPGLGLRLIYFSYDVKMKEKGDIPEGYSVSREKKERFSLILESASTNQTSMYLCASSLQPGQGANYEQYFGPGTRLTVT.

This clonotype occurred many times. The chain joins TRBV20-1 to TRBJ2-5; D is possibly TRBD1 (5 bases). This CDR3 is 16 amino acids long. V gave up 1 base and J gave up 2 bases, with 17 bases separating them. Germline V gene lookup returns CDR1 DFQATT and CDR2 SNEGSKA (reference sequence). CDR3 coding DNA: TGCAGTGCTAGAGGGTCGTCAGGGTGGAATCAAGAGACCCAGTACTTC. Encoded protein: CSARGSSGWNQETQYF.